One and the same sample provided the 21 T cell receptor beta chains below, sequenced in a study of vaccination and CD4 T cells after COVID-19. Treatment noted: approximately 9-day PBMC culture with coronavirus spike peptide pools or control peptides (ViraFEST assay). Cultured CD4+ T-cell DNA underwent Oncomine TCR Beta short-read sequencing. Each CDR3 protein is one row after TCRdb ran MiXCR on the PCR reads. The sample yields roughly 20,000 distinct CDR3 sequences, roughly 46% seen once. Their target antigens are unknown. This sample comprised CD4+ T cells from blood, cultured in vitro, obtained after SARS-CoV-2 vaccination. Source of these receptors: a human donor who had recovered from COVID-19.

The chain combines TRBV20-1 with TRBJ2-1; D is ambiguous. The CDR3 extends over 12 amino acids. Looked up from germline, CDR1 is DFQATT and CDR2 is SNEGSKA (reference sequence). V was trimmed by 5 bases and J by 6 bases, leaving 11 bases between them. CDR3 amino acids: CSAAPIVNEQFF. DNA for the CDR3: TGCAGTGCTGCCCCGATAGTCAATGAGCAGTTCTTC.

V and J are TRBV7-2 and TRBJ2-5; a weak D match, TRBD1 (6 bases). The V and J ends lost 6 bases and 5 bases respectively, with 19 bases between them. Germline CDR1 reads SGHTA; CDR2 reads FQGNSA. The CDR3 is made up of 15 amino acids. CDR3: CASRRQAQGKETQYF. In DNA, the CDR3 is TGTGCCAGCAGGCGACAGGCCCAGGGGAAGGAGACCCAGTACTTC. The entire variable domain, with the rest obtained from reference TRBV7-2 and TRBJ2-5, is as follows: GAGVSQSPSNKVTEKGKDVELRCDPISGHTALYWYRQSLGQGLEFLIYFQGNSAPDKSGLPSDRFSAERTGGSVSTLTIQRTQQEDSAVYLCASRRQAQGKETQYFGPGTRLLVL.

The chain couples TRBV12-3 or TRBV12-4 to TRBJ1-5; no definite D call. CDR3 length: 14 amino acids. Trimming took off 0 bases at V and 7 bases at J, with 10 bases between the two ends. The CDR3 is CASSLAFGPQPQHF. In nucleotides, the CDR3 is TGTGCCAGCAGTTTAGCTTTCGGTCCCCAGCCCCAGCATTTT.

This chain's CDR3 is CASSFPLGRVNTEAFF. Here the CDR3 DNA reads TGTGCCAGCAGCTTCCCACTAGGACGGGTTAACACTGAAGCTTTCTTT. The chain joins TRBV6-2 or TRBV6-3 to TRBJ1-1; no clear D. Per germline, CDR1 MNHEY and CDR2 SVGEGT. The CDR3 loop spans 16 amino acids. Trimming removed 6 bases from V and 2 bases from J, with 19 bases in between.

This clonotype has more than one count but fewer than ten. The chain is built from TRBV2 and TRBJ2-5; D gene unclear. V was clipped by 0 bases and J by 3 bases, with 11 bases between them. The CDR3 contains 15 residues. Germline V gene data show CDR1 as SNHLY and CDR2 as FYNNEI. In DNA form, the CDR3 reads TGTGCCAGCAGTGAAGCGCGTGGAGAAAAAGAGACCCAGTACTTC. As protein: CASSEARGEKETQYF. Filled out from reference TRBV2 and TRBJ2-5, the complete variable domain reads EPEVTQTPSHQVTQMGQEVILRCVPISNHLYFYWYRQILGQKVEFLVSFYNNEISEKSEIFDDQFSVERPDGSNFTLKIRSTKLEDSAMYFCASSEARGEKETQYFGPGTRLLVL.

This clonotype was seen a single time. This rearrangement joins TRBV12-3 or TRBV12-4 to TRBJ1-1; D perhaps matches TRBD1 (5 bases). The CDR3 covers 14 residues. The V and J ends lost 6 bases and 2 bases respectively, with 13 bases between them. The CDR3, as DNA: TGTGCCAGCAGCCTCCGACAGAAAAACACTGAAGCTTTCTTT. Translated, it gives CASSLRQKNTEAFF.

The chain has TRBV6-5 and TRBJ2-7; 10 positions match TRBD2. Germline-derived CDR1 and CDR2 are MNHEY and SVGAGI. The CDR3 consists of 15 residues. V lost 0 bases to trimming and J lost 4 bases; unmatched junction nucleotides: 3. The CDR3 loop is CASSYSLAGAYEQYF. For the CDR3, the DNA is TGTGCCAGCAGTTACTCTCTAGCGGGAGCGTACGAGCAGTACTTC.

The chain combines TRBV19 with TRBJ2-2; D is perhaps TRBD1 (5 bases). The V gene's germline CDR1 is LNHDA and CDR2 SQIVND (reference sequence). Trimming left V 4 bases short and J 1 base short, with 7 bases between. This CDR3 region has 14 residues. The DNA for the CDR3 is TGTGCCAGTAGTACCGGACAGAACACCGGGGAGCTGTTTTTT. Protein: CASSTGQNTGELFF.

The chain is built from TRBV12-3 or TRBV12-4 and TRBJ2-1, with TRBD2 identical over 11 bases. The CDR3 totals 19 residues. The V gene end was trimmed by 4 bases and the J gene end by 1 base; junction bases not matched to a gene: 12. CDR3 in DNA: TGTGCCAGCAGTTCCGTAGGTAGCGGGGGGGCCGAGTCCTACAATGAGCAGTTCTTC. Protein: CASSSVGSGGAESYNEQFF.

Only a few counts were recorded for this clonotype. The genes are TRBV6-1 and TRBJ2-5, with D possibly being TRBD1 or TRBD2 (5 bases each). V was cut by 6 bases and J by 5 bases, with 22 bases left in between. The length of the CDR3 is 16 residues. Germline assignment: CDR1 MNHNS and CDR2 SASEGT. The CDR3 coding sequence is TGTGCCAGCAGAGGCTCCGGGACGGTTAAGGGGGAGACCCAGTACTTC. Translation: CASRGSGTVKGETQYF.

This rearrangement joins TRBV11-2 to TRBJ2-7; TRBD1 matches 8 bases. Losses at the gene ends were 5 bases for V and 5 bases for J; bases not matched to a gene: 8. The CDR3 runs 14 residues. The V gene's germline CDR1 is SGHAT and CDR2 FQNNGV. The CDR3 DNA follows: TGTGCCAGCAGCCCGCGGACAGGGCCGAACGAGCAGTACTTC. Encoded protein: CASSPRTGPNEQYF.

V gene TRBV27 combines with J gene TRBJ1-5; TRBD1 matches 8 bases. Trimming at V came to 4 bases and at J to 6 bases, leaving 8 bases not matched to a gene. The CDR3 has 15 residues. Germline V gives CDR1 MNHEY, CDR2 SMNVEV (reference sequence). The DNA of the CDR3 is TGTGCCAGCAGTTGGGACAGGACTGGCAGTCAGCCCCAGCATTTT. Encoded protein: CASSWDRTGSQPQHF.

The chain employs TRBV24-1 and TRBJ2-3; perhaps TRBD2 as D (5 bases). Germline CDR1 KGHDR, CDR2 SFDVKD. This CDR3 has 13 residues. Deletions cut 4 bases from V and 4 bases from J, with 8 bases between. In DNA, the CDR3 is TGTGCCACCAGTGAACGTAGCGCAGATACGCAGTATTTT. As protein: CATSERSADTQYF.

This sequence joins TRBV5-1 and TRBJ1-6; 7 bases agree with TRBD1. CDR1 is SGHRS and CDR2 is YFSETQ in the germline V gene. The CDR3 runs to 15 residues. The J segment lost 7 bases and the V segment lost 4 bases, leaving 8 bases of the junction unmatched. This CDR3 is CASSREGQLNSPLHF. In DNA, the CDR3 is TGCGCCAGCAGCCGGGAGGGACAGCTGAATTCACCCCTCCACTTT.

The genes are TRBV6-2 or TRBV6-3 and TRBJ1-2; D is uncertain. V gave up 6 bases and J gave up 8 bases, with 16 bases separating them. Per the germline V gene, CDR1 is MNHEY and CDR2 is SVGEGT. This CDR3 has 13 residues. In nucleotides, the CDR3 is TGTGCCAGCAGCCCTTCGCTAGGGTACGGCTACACCTTC. Translated: CASSPSLGYGYTF.

The chain combines TRBV5-1 with TRBJ2-1; 14 bases map to TRBD2. Germline V gives CDR1 SGHRS, CDR2 YFSETQ. CDR3 length: 16 residues. The trim removed 0 bases at V and 9 bases at J, leaving 5 bases unmatched. CDR3 in amino acids: CASSLEGLAGDGEQFF. As DNA, the CDR3 is TGCGCCAGCAGCTTGGAGGGACTAGCGGGAGACGGTGAGCAGTTCTTC.

There are a few counts of this clonotype. V usage is TRBV7-9 and J usage is TRBJ1-1, with 8 positions matching TRBD1. The CDR3 is 14 amino acids. Germline V gene data show CDR1 as SEHNR and CDR2 as FQNEAQ (reference sequence). Trimming at V came to 6 bases and at J to 5 bases, leaving 8 bases not matched to a gene. CDR3 residues: CASRPGQGFTEAFF. CDR3 DNA sequence: TGTGCCAGCAGACCCGGACAGGGTTTTACTGAAGCTTTCTTT.

The V call is TRBV15, the J call TRBJ2-7; 9 positions match TRBD1. Germline V gene data show CDR1 as LNHNV and CDR2 as YYDKDF (reference sequence). Germline trimming cut 6 bases from V and 5 bases from J; bases unmatched to any gene: 2. This CDR3 is built from 12 residues. The CDR3 sequence is CATSRTGDEQYF. In nucleotides, the CDR3 is TGTGCCACCAGTAGGACAGGGGACGAGCAGTACTTC.

This clonotype has a handful of counts. This chain joins TRBV19 and TRBJ1-2; no firm D call. CDR3 length: 13 amino acids. Between the trimmed V and J ends, which lost 3 bases and 4 bases, there was a span of 9 bases. Per the germline V gene, CDR1 is LNHDA and CDR2 is SQIVND (reference sequence). This chain's CDR3 is CASSIRLSYGYTF. The CDR3, as DNA: TGTGCCAGTAGTATTAGGCTTAGCTATGGCTACACCTTC.

The chain couples TRBV25-1 to TRBJ1-1; 7 bases map to TRBD1. Germline V gene sequence: CDR1 MGHDK, CDR2 SYGVNS. V trimming: 4 bases; J trimming: 3 bases; junction bases outside the gene matches: 2. The CDR3 spans 13 residues. The CDR3 bases are TGTGCCAGCAGTGCTACAGGGGACACTGAAGCTTTCTTT. Translating it yields CASSATGDTEAFF.

The rearrangement uses TRBV4-2 and TRBJ1-2; TRBD1 matches at 8 bases. The CDR3 is 14 amino acids. The ends lost 0 bases at V and 8 bases at J; junction bases unmatched: 5. From germline, CDR1 is LGHNA and CDR2 YNFKEQ. CDR3 coding DNA: TGTGCCAGCAGCCAAGATTCAGGGGGCGCAGGCTACACCTTC. Translation: CASSQDSGGAGYTF.